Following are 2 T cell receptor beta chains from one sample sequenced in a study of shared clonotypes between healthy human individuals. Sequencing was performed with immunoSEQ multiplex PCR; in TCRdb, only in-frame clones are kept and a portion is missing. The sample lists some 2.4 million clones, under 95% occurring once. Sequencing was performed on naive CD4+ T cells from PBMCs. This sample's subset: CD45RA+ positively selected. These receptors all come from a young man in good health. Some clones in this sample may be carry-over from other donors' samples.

The CDR3 here is CASSLTRYSAEAFF. The CDR3 coding sequence is TGTGCCAGCAGCCTCACGCGATACAGCGCTGAAGCTTTCTTT. The chain combines TRBV5-6 with TRBJ1-1; D unresolved. V lost 4 bases, J lost 6 bases, and 16 bases lay in between. This CDR3 is built from 14 residues. Germline assignment: CDR1 SGHDT and CDR2 YYEEEE.

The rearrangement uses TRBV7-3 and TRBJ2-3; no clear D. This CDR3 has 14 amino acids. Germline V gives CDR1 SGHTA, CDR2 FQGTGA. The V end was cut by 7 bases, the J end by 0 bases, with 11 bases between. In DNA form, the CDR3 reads TGTGCCAGCACATCTACCTCTAGCACAGATACGCAGTATTTT. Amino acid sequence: CASTSTSSTDTQYF.